This TCR beta chain was identified in a study of T-cell reconstitution after alpha-beta-depleted transplantation in children. The trim removed 5 bases at V and 4 bases at J, leaving 4 bases unmatched. Per germline, CDR1 SGHRS and CDR2 YFSETQ. The CDR3 has 13 residues. Overall study findings and caveats: Recipient T cells and thymic progenitors that survived gave rise to the high TCRbeta diversity observed at day 60 in some patients. A year post-transplant, T-cell counts and diversity derived mostly from newly produced T cells. Several hundred expanded graft clones reportedly gave rise to the alpha-beta T cells present about two months after transplant.

This clonotype was observed a few times. Antigen specificity is unknown. Library preparation (for TCRbeta) was performed with unique molecular identifiers. From the PCR reads, TCRdb called clonotypes with MiXCR, one entry per CDR3 protein. The sample includes 200,000 to 300,000 distinct CDR3 sequences, roughly 25% of them seen just once. The clonotype comes from a female patient under 10 years old who had a stem cell transplant for congenital amegakaryocytic thrombocytopenia, so the T cells may come from the graft donor. The chain recombines TRBV5-1 with TRBJ2-7; TRBD1 matches at 9 bases. Sequenced material: PBMCs, mostly from graft donor cells, taken 360 days after TCRalphabeta/CD19-depleted stem cell transplant. CDR3 residues: CASRTGGQYEQYF. CDR3 nucleotides: TGCGCCAGCAGGACAGGGGGTCAGTACGAGCAGTACTTC.